The present T cell receptor beta chain was sequenced within a study of beta chain features in type 1 diabetes. About the research overall: Healthy donors and patients had similar age, gender and cell yields.

Comments on this clone: The target antigen is unknown.

Markers CD45RO/CCR7/CD25/CD127/CD95/CD27 served to sort CD4+ naive, central memory, regulatory and stem cell-like memory cells. Investigators reverse transcribed all isolated RNA, so they sequenced expressed TCRB transcripts. About 3.57 million reads, on average, came from each naive, central memory and regulatory T cell sample. The table came from immunoSEQ multiplex PCR; TCRdb's copy has only in-frame clones and leaves some out. Of over 200,000 clones listed, under 13% are singletons. This CDR3 is built from 15 residues. Germline-derived CDR1 and CDR2 are LNHDA and SQIVND (reference sequence). V trimming: 11 bases; J trimming: 6 bases; junction bases outside the gene matches: 18. Overall study findings and caveats: Researchers report that Type 1 diabetes patients had moderately but significantly shorter TCRB CDR3s across all four CD4+ subsets. Compared to healthy donors, patients appeared to have naive, central memory and Treg TCRB repertoires that were more alike.

The sequence was collected from a man younger than 40 with type 1 diabetes. Sequenced: naive CD4+ T cells from blood. This chain joins TRBV19 and TRBJ1-2; TRBD1 aligns across 7 bases. CDR3 amino acids: CAASPLDRPRDGYTF. The CDR3 DNA reads TGTGCCGCTAGTCCACTGGACAGGCCTAGGGATGGCTACACCTTC.